This TCR beta chain came from a study of cytomegalovirus exposure and HLA in healthy donors. The PCR used 60 Vbeta and 13 Jbeta primers. TCRdb's table, derived via immunoSEQ multiplex PCR, lists solely in-frame clones and lacks some. Of 110,000 to 150,000 clones detected, roughly 10% appear once; the ten largest clones hold roughly 2%. In this sample, this clone turned up a few times. The receptor was derived from a man between 50 and 59 years old in good health and CMV-seronegative. Sequencing was carried out using PBMCs.

The CDR3 sequence: CASSPDRVSYEQYF. As DNA, the CDR3 is TGTGCCAGCAGCCCAGACAGGGTATCATACGAGCAGTACTTC. The chain couples TRBV6-5 to TRBJ2-5; 7 bases map to TRBD1. Matching the DNA end better, TRBJ2-7 makes the J call doubtful. CDR1 MNHEY and CDR2 SVGAGI come from the germline V gene. The length of the CDR3 is 14 residues.